This record concerns one T cell receptor (beta chain) sequence. As yet, its antigen is unknown. The data belong to a study of cytomegalovirus exposure and HLA in healthy donors. About the study: Out of 150 million to 200 million T cells, an earlier analysis found around 120 million unique TCR beta sequences in total. Findings and limits, study-wide: Later work associated roughly 15,000 TCR beta sequences with HLA alleles at 0.05 false discovery rate. The majority of CMV-associated TCR beta chains were reported as apparently HLA-restricted in a later analysis.

PCR was performed using 60 Vbeta and 13 Jbeta primers. Method: immunoSEQ multiplex PCR; TCRdb's copy keeps in-frame clones and lacks some. The repertoire holds almost 200,000 clones, around 75% seen once, with about 0.36% in the top ten. The germline gives CDR1 SEHNR, CDR2 FQNEAQ (reference sequence). With 0 bases removed from V and 2 bases from J, the gap between germline ends came to 11 bases. The CDR3 runs to 15 residues. Sequencing input: PBMCs. This TCR came from a male donor in good health and CMV-seropositive. The chain recombines TRBV7-9 with TRBJ2-7, with D unclear. This CDR3 is CASSLAGLGTYEQYF. CDR3 sequence (DNA): TGTGCCAGCAGCTTAGCGGGCCTCGGTACCTACGAGCAGTACTTC.